This record covers a single T cell receptor (beta chain). Its antigen is not identified. This CDR3 contains 16 residues. The V segment lost 5 bases and the J segment 8 bases; nucleotides outside the gene matches: 13. Germline V gene lookup returns CDR1 SGHAT and CDR2 FQDESV (reference sequence). This entry belongs to a study of cytomegalovirus exposure and HLA in healthy donors. Study in general: Genetic ancestry analysis placed 75% to 85% of the 410 or so donors that were genotyped in the Caucasian-associated cluster. Study-level findings and limits: It was in a later analysis that TCR association rates were seen to vary by HLA locus, highest for DRB1 and lowest for HLA-C. Relative to equally common others, HLA-associated TCR beta chains showed greater clonal expansion in a later analysis.

A multiplex PCR was run with 60 Vbeta primers and 13 Jbeta primers. Per the original data handling: Later, an analysis found around 77 million unique TCR beta chains, and about 10 million of these were shared. Sequencing was performed with immunoSEQ multiplex PCR; in TCRdb, only in-frame clones are kept and a portion is missing. The D gene and trimming were derived from the DNA, and the V and J assignments and clone size from that table. Here the sample spans 110,000 or so clones, 70% to 85% being singletons. The sequence was obtained from a woman aged 40-49 years in good health and CMV-seropositive. The rearrangement uses TRBV11-1 and TRBJ2-1, with 9 bases fitting TRBD2. Input material: PBMCs. This CDR3 is CASSLRLSGRTDEQFF. For the CDR3, the DNA is TGTGCCAGCAGCCTCAGGTTGAGCGGGAGGACCGATGAGCAGTTCTTC.